This T cell receptor (beta chain) stems from a study of T-cell memory formation after mild COVID-19. TCRdb re-called the 5' RACE reads with MiXCR, one entry per CDR3 protein. This table holds around 400,000 distinct CDR3 sequences, roughly 26% found once. Germline V gives CDR1 LGHNA, CDR2 YSLEER. V shed 4 bases and J shed 2 bases, with 21 bases lying between them. This CDR3 spans 17 amino acids. The sample comprised PBMCs or a T cell subset sorted from them (not recorded which). The receptor was derived from an adult woman who had mild COVID-19 (a few samples of this study predate the infection). Cell type and time point are not known. The V and J genes are TRBV4-3 and TRBJ2-7, with D possibly TRBD2 on 6 matching bases. CDR3 bases: TGCGCCAGCAGCCCTCTTGATGGAGGGAGGCATGCCTACGAGCAGTACTTC. Its protein is CASSPLDGGRHAYEQYF.